This paragraph reports one TCR beta chain. What it binds is unknown. The data were taken from a study of Ad26.COV2.S vaccination and SARS-CoV-2 variants. Study results and limitations: Responses of spike-specific T cells (both CD8+ and CD4+) reportedly showed substantial breadth after vaccination.

Germline V lookup: CDR1 ENHRY, CDR2 SYGVKD. The CDR3 consists of 12 residues. Trimming removed 4 bases from V and 4 bases from J, with 6 bases in between. Treatment of the sample: around 19 received Ad26.COV2.S at low or high dose, single or two shots; about 5 received placebo; per-sample allocation not given. Sampling was performed 63 days after the first vaccine or placebo injection. Only in-frame clones appear in the TCRdb table, and some are missing; sequencing was by immunoSEQ multiplex PCR. Counted here are approximately 300,000 clones, around 83% occurring once; the ten biggest clones make up 1.9%.

The receptor was isolated from a person aged 18-60 years who received the Ad26.COV2.S COVID-19 vaccine or a placebo. This rearrangement joins TRBV10-3 to TRBJ2-3; D is unclear. The material was peripheral blood, obtained in a trial of Ad26.COV2.S vaccine versus placebo. The CDR3 DNA follows: TGTGCCATCAGTGGTTCGGCAGATACGCAGTATTTT. Amino acids: CAISGSADTQYF.